The 17 T cell receptor beta chains below all came from one sample that was sequenced in a study of T cell responses to AZD1222 COVID-19 vaccine. Data came from immunoSEQ multiplex PCR; TCRdb stores just in-frame clones and leaves some out. The repertoire holds fewer than 150,000 clones, with more than 75% as singletons. Specimen: peripheral blood, collected on day 0 of AZD1222 vaccination. These TCRs come from an adult in good health.

Written as DNA, the CDR3 is TGTGCCACCAGTGACCCTGGACAGGGGCAAAATGGCTACACCTTC. This codes for CATSDPGQGQNGYTF. This chain connects TRBV24-1 to TRBJ1-2; 9 nucleotides agree with TRBD1. J lost 6 bases, V lost 4 bases, and 8 bases had no gene match. Looked up from germline, CDR1 is KGHDR and CDR2 is SFDVKD. The CDR3 totals 15 residues.

CDR3 sequence reads: CASSPLGDRGTEAFF. The CDR3 DNA follows: TGTGCCAGCAGCCCCCTGGGAGACAGGGGCACTGAAGCTTTCTTT. V usage is TRBV3-1 (or the pseudogene TRBV3-2) and J usage is TRBJ1-1; 8 bases agree with TRBD1. Trimming removed 4 bases from V and 4 bases from J; junction bases left unmatched: 8. The CDR3 length is 15 residues. Germline CDR1 reads LGHDT; CDR2 reads YNNKEL (reference sequence).

This clone was found once. This rearrangement joins TRBV6-5 to TRBJ1-3; D is uncertain. The CDR3 consists of 14 residues. V lost 7 bases to trimming and J lost 2 bases, with 12 bases between them. Per the germline V gene, CDR1 is MNHEY and CDR2 is SVGAGI. The CDR3 spells CASKEHGTGNTIYF. In DNA, the CDR3 is TGTGCCAGCAAGGAACATGGAACTGGAAACACCATATATTTT.

The chain has TRBV7-8 and TRBJ1-4; no reliable D call. The CDR3 runs to 15 residues. The V and J ends lost 1 base and 0 bases respectively, with 6 bases between them. Germline V CDR1 and CDR2: SGHVS, FQNEAQ. This chain's CDR3 is CASSLVVTTNEKLFF. CDR3 sequence (DNA): TGTGCCAGCAGCTTAGTGGTTACAACTAATGAAAAACTGTTTTTT.

This chain links TRBV12-3 or TRBV12-4 with TRBJ1-1; D call uncertain. V was cut by 2 bases and J by 8 bases, with 12 bases left in between. The CDR3 consists of 13 residues. The CDR3 region has the DNA TGTGCCAGCAGTTTAAATGGATTGTCAGAAGCTTTCTTT. The encoded protein is CASSLNGLSEAFF.

CDR3 amino acids: CASSLSGLYEQYF. The CDR3 DNA reads TGTGCCAGCAGCTTGAGCGGACTCTACGAGCAGTACTTC. The chain joins TRBV5-4 to TRBJ2-7; TRBD2 is a possible D gene (5 bases). Germline CDR1 is SGHNT and CDR2 is YYREEE (reference sequence). V lost 1 base to trimming and J lost 3 bases, with 8 bases between them. CDR3 length: 13 residues.

The CDR3 coding sequence is TGTGCCAGCAGGGCTAGCGGGGGGGCTTGGGAGACCCAGTACTTC. Translating it yields CASRASGGAWETQYF. The rearrangement joins TRBV28 to TRBJ2-5; 12 bases align to TRBD2. The V gene end was trimmed by 6 bases and the J gene end by 5 bases; junction bases not matched to a gene: 7. This CDR3 region has 15 residues. Germline loops: CDR1 MDHEN, CDR2 SYDVKM.

V is TRBV6-4 and J is TRBJ1-2; the D is unclear. The V gene's germline CDR1 is MRHNA and CDR2 SNTAGT. Trimming pared 3 bases from V and 7 bases from J, leaving 21 bases between. The CDR3 consists of 16 residues. The CDR3 reads CASSEGQSASIGGYTF. The CDR3 DNA reads as TGTGCCAGCAGTGAGGGTCAGTCTGCCTCTATCGGTGGCTACACCTTC.

The CDR3 loop is CASSQERQGNYGYTF. The CDR3 region has the DNA TGTGCCAGCAGCCAAGAACGACAGGGCAACTATGGCTACACCTTC. This chain uses TRBV3-1 (or the pseudogene TRBV3-2) with TRBJ1-2; 7 bases are shared with TRBD1. V lost 0 bases to trimming and J lost 2 bases; unmatched junction nucleotides: 3. The germline V gene encodes CDR1 LGHDT and CDR2 YNNKEL (reference sequence). The CDR3 has 15 residues.

The chain links TRBV2 to TRBJ1-5; 9 bases are shared with TRBD1. The J segment lost 6 bases and the V segment lost 1 base, leaving 7 bases of the junction unmatched. Germline assignment: CDR1 SNHLY and CDR2 FYNNEI. The CDR3 runs to 16 residues. The CDR3 protein is CASSEVGTGKGQPQHF. DNA for the CDR3: TGTGCCAGCAGTGAAGTAGGGACAGGGAAAGGTCAGCCCCAGCATTTT. The full variable domain, rest sourced from reference TRBV2 and TRBJ1-5, is EPEVTQTPSHQVTQMGQEVILRCVPISNHLYFYWYRQILGQKVEFLVSFYNNEISEKSEIFDDQFSVERPDGSNFTLKIRSTKLEDSAMYFCASSEVGTGKGQPQHFGDGTRLSIL.

The gene calls are TRBV12-3 or TRBV12-4 and TRBJ2-7; possibly TRBD2 for D (5 bases). The length of the CDR3 is 13 residues. With 7 bases removed from V and 3 bases from J, the gap between germline ends came to 13 bases. CDR3 nucleotides: TGTGCCAGCAAACCCCCCGGGATCTACGAGCAGTACTTC. Encoded protein: CASKPPGIYEQYF.

The V call is TRBV2, the J call TRBJ1-3; unclear D gene. The CDR3 is 15 amino acids. Germline CDR1 reads SNHLY; CDR2 reads FYNNEI. V lost 9 bases and J lost 0, with 15 bases in between. CDR3 in amino acids: CASWGVTLSGNTIYF. The CDR3 DNA is TGTGCCAGTTGGGGAGTCACTCTCTCTGGAAACACCATATATTTT.

The chain carries TRBV28 and TRBJ1-3, with no clear D. Trimming took 4 bases from V and 0 from J, leaving 13 bases between them. The V gene's germline CDR1 is MDHEN and CDR2 SYDVKM. The CDR3 is made up of 16 amino acids. In DNA form, the CDR3 reads TGTGCCAGCAGTTCGAGCACAGCGACCTCTGGAAACACCATATATTTT. Protein: CASSSSTATSGNTIYF.

V and J are TRBV28 and TRBJ1-2; D call uncertain. CDR1 is MDHEN, CDR2 SYDVKM, per germline. The CDR3 is 13 residues long. The germline V and J ends were trimmed by 5 bases and 4 bases, with 11 bases remaining between them. The DNA for the CDR3 is TGTGCCAGCAGTACTGGAGGTATCTATGGCTACACCTTC. The encoded protein is CASSTGGIYGYTF.

The V call is TRBV2, the J call TRBJ2-7; 7 positions match TRBD1. Trimming cost V 4 bases and J 4 bases; bases outside gene matches: 4. Germline V lookup: CDR1 SNHLY, CDR2 FYNNEI. CDR3 length equals 13 residues. The chain's CDR3 is CASSGRQGYEQYF. Here the CDR3 DNA reads TGTGCCAGCAGTGGTAGACAGGGATACGAGCAGTACTTC.

This clone was recorded many times. This chain links TRBV2 with TRBJ2-7; a weak D match, TRBD1 (6 bases). Trimming took off 6 bases at V and 0 bases at J, with 15 bases between the two ends. CDR1 and CDR2 (germline): SNHLY, FYNNEI. This CDR3 region has 15 residues. The DNA for the CDR3 is TGTGCCAGCAGATACGGGACACCGTCCTCCTACGAGCAGTACTTC. Protein product: CASRYGTPSSYEQYF.

The chain couples TRBV9 to TRBJ1-3; D not certain. There are 16 residues in the CDR3. The germline V gene encodes CDR1 SGDLS and CDR2 YYNGEE. V was pared by 4 bases and J by 4 bases, with 18 bases between. In DNA, the CDR3 is TGTGCCAGCAGCCCACTGGGTAGTAACTCCGGAAACACCATATATTTT. This translates into CASSPLGSNSGNTIYF.